These 3 T cell receptor beta chains were sequenced from one sample in a study of shared clonotypes between healthy human individuals. Profiling relied on immunoSEQ multiplex PCR, and the TCRdb table lists in-frame clones only, not all of them. The repertoire holds about 1 million clones, around 76% seen once, with roughly 1.4% in the top ten. The sequenced sample consisted of memory CD4+ T cells sorted from blood. The subset was: CD45RA-negative fraction. The receptors come from a man aged 18 to 30 in good health.

This chain uses TRBV18 with TRBJ2-7; 14 positions match TRBD2. Germline V gene lookup returns CDR1 KGHSH and CDR2 LQKENI. The CDR3 extends over 15 amino acids. V was clipped by 6 bases and J by 7 bases; unmatched bases: 8. The CDR3 DNA follows: TGTGCCAGCTCCCTTGGGACTAGCGGGAGCGCGGAGCAGTACTTC. This encodes CASSLGTSGSAEQYF. Looking up the rest from reference TRBV18 and TRBJ2-7 gives the full variable domain: NAGVMQNPRHLVRRRGQEARLRCSPMKGHSHVYWYRQLPEEGLKFMVYLQKENIIDESGMPKERFSAEFPKEGPSILRIQQVVRGDSAAYFCASSLGTSGSAEQYFGPGTRLTVT.

For the CDR3, the DNA is TGTGCCAGCAGGGCGACAGGGTTGCTGAACACTGAAGCTTTCTTT. Translation: CASRATGLLNTEAFF. The chain employs TRBV27 and TRBJ1-1; 7 positions match TRBD1. This CDR3 is 15 amino acids long. Trimming removed 6 bases from V and 0 bases from J; junction bases left unmatched: 7. CDR1 and CDR2 (germline): MNHEY, SMNVEV (reference sequence).

The chain employs TRBV11-1 and TRBJ2-3; 7 bases match TRBD2. The V segment lost 3 bases and the J segment 0 bases; nucleotides outside the gene matches: 3. Germline loops: CDR1 SGHAT, CDR2 FQDESV (reference sequence). The CDR3 spans 15 residues. The CDR3 DNA sequence: TGTGCCAGCAGCTTCGGGGGGACTAGCACAGATACGCAGTATTTT. Its translation: CASSFGGTSTDTQYF.